This TCR beta chain was recorded in a study of T cell responses to AZD1222 COVID-19 vaccine (dated by TCRdb to 2020 to 2023). Regarding the complete study: A total of 230 to 250 trial participants underwent TCR sequencing, of whom around 200 received two doses of AZD1222 and about 25 received two doses of the MenACWY control vaccine. Enrollment into the trials was organized by age into subgroups of 18-55, 56-69 and 70-plus years, and those subgroups contained roughly 150, 30 and 60 TCR-sequenced participants, respectively.

With respect to this clone: Its recognized antigen is unknown. Base qualities are not recorded, but no much larger clone differs from it by a single base.

The germline V gene sets CDR1 to SQVTM and CDR2 to ANQGSEA. Relative to germline, V is missing 7 bases and J is missing 0 bases, with 10 bases of the junction outside any gene match. Taken from cysteine to phenylalanine, the CDR3 has 15 residues. The DNA shown is the 45-base CDR3, in frame from base 1. Results and caveats for the whole study, not just this receptor: Conclusions about previously exposed vaccinees are limited, since just 6 or 7 AZD1222 recipients were seropositive for SARS-CoV-2 at baseline. After two AZD1222 doses, both the breadth and the depth of spike-specific TCRs were significantly higher than at day 0 and than in MenACWY recipients. Epitopes outside the regions mutated in the B.1.351 and B.1.1.7 variants were reportedly recognized by nearly half of the unique spike-specific TCRs. CD4 TCRs associated with the vaccine covered the entire spike protein, and the dominant responses were in regions 160-218 and 743-854. The 56-69-year group was small, and its depth increase did not reach significance, likely because of low power. No day 14 peak-response samples were available, so repertoires were characterized only after the peak T cell response. Participants were mostly white British and included more females than males, and it was suggested by the authors that clonal diversity may have been underestimated.

The CDR3 regions of human TCRbeta chains were subjected to immunosequencing. Per the original workflow: Repertoire TCRs were checked for matches against a reference library of SARS-CoV-2-specific TCRs that had been generated using the MIRA antigen-specificity platform. Breadth was defined as the fraction of unique TCRs that were SARS-CoV-2-associated, and depth was defined as the fraction of total T cells that were SARS-CoV-2-associated. Using the MIRA data, each spike-specific TCR was mapped to the spike region that the TCR reacts to and placed in a CD4 or CD8 class. Log10-transformed breadth and depth values were compared by one-way ANOVA with Sidak's multiple comparisons tests. TCRdb holds this immuneACCESS table with in-frame rearrangements only. Some clones are missing; in checked studies, unresolved V genes explain under half, and the rest has no known cause. The V and J calls and clone size were taken over from that table, and D and trimming were inferred from the DNA. Here the sample has roughly 80,000 clones; 88% occur a single time. More than 5% of the sample goes to the ten largest clones.

The intended sense of this specimen's time point label: baseline before first vaccination. The treatment or condition tag for this specimen amounts to: meningococcal conjugate vaccine given as trial control. Vaccinee samples came from UK trials COV001 and COV002, including a single-blind randomized controlled phase 2/3 trial of AZD1222 (ChAdOx1 nCoV-19) in healthy adults. For TCRbeta chain sequencing, PBMC samples from trial participants were taken at day 0 and at day 28 after the second dose. Source: peripheral blood, taken on day 0 of MenACWY control vaccination. This sequence was found in an adult in good health. The chain is assembled from TRBV29-1 and TRBJ1-1, and TRBD1 matches 8 of the central bases. The CDR3 in this case is CSARQGRGMNTEAFF. Read as DNA, the sequence is TGCAGCGCCCGACAGGGGCGGGGAATGAACACTGAAGCTTTCTTT.